Presented here are 24 T cell receptor beta chains from one specimen sequenced in a study of T cell responses to AZD1222 COVID-19 vaccine. TCRdb keeps only in-frame clones here, not all; method: immunoSEQ multiplex PCR. This sample yields 100,000 to 150,000 clones, of which about nine tenths are seen a single time; 5% to 7.5% belongs to the top ten. The source was peripheral blood, collected on day 0 of AZD1222 vaccination. The receptor set was obtained from an adult in good health.

The V and J genes are TRBV5-1 and TRBJ2-7; D gene unclear. The CDR3 covers 12 residues. Per germline, CDR1 SGHRS and CDR2 YFSETQ. V was cut by 4 bases and J by 6 bases, with 11 bases left in between. CDR3 residues: CASSPGGSEQYF. In nucleotides, the CDR3 is TGCGCCAGCAGCCCGGGCGGTTCCGAGCAGTACTTC.

The chain couples TRBV5-1 to TRBJ2-7, with TRBD1 identical over 11 bases. CDR3 size: 15 residues. After removal of 4 bases from V and 1 base from J, the junction contained 4 bases not matched to a gene. The germline V gene encodes CDR1 SGHRS and CDR2 YFSETQ. CDR3 nucleotide sequence: TGCGCCAGCAGCACAGGGACAGGGGGGTCCTACGAGCAGTACTTC. It encodes CASSTGTGGSYEQYF.

The CDR3 loop reads CASSLNTVTSGANVLTF. The CDR3 DNA reads as TGCGCCAGCAGCTTGAACACGGTTACCTCTGGGGCCAACGTCCTGACTTTC. This chain uses TRBV5-1 with TRBJ2-6; no clear D gene. The V and J ends lost 1 base and 0 bases respectively, with 11 bases between them. The CDR3 totals 17 residues. Per the germline V gene, CDR1 is SGHRS and CDR2 is YFSETQ.

As regards this clone: One end of the junction is discordant with germline, which a read error may explain. This rearrangement joins TRBV23-1 to TRBJ2-3; D is unresolved. TRBV23-1 is annotated as an ORF whose role is uncertain. The CDR3 has 8 amino acids. The CDR3 DNA reads as TGCGCCAGCAGTCAAAAGAGTTTT. Translating gives CASSQKSF.

The chain uses TRBV12-3 or TRBV12-4 and TRBJ2-5; D not certain. The CDR3 sequence is 12 residues long. V was trimmed by 7 bases and J by 4 bases, leaving 10 bases between them. In DNA form, the CDR3 reads TGTGCCAGCACCATGGACGGAGAGACCCAGTACTTC. Its protein product is CASTMDGETQYF.

This chain joins TRBV11-3 and TRBJ1-1; no reliable D call. V lost 5 bases and J 1 base, leaving 8 bases between the germline ends. CDR1 is SGHNT, CDR2 YENEEA, per germline. This CDR3 comprises 13 residues. The CDR3 nucleotides are TGTGCCAGCAGCCGGGGATCGAACACTGAAGCTTTCTTT. Its protein is CASSRGSNTEAFF.

The rearrangement joins TRBV5-1 to TRBJ1-2; D gene uncertain. The CDR3 runs 14 residues. Per germline, CDR1 SGHRS and CDR2 YFSETQ. V was trimmed by 4 bases and J by 8 bases, leaving 18 bases between them. CDR3 loop: CASSRGLGVGGYTF. For the CDR3, the DNA is TGCGCCAGCAGCCGCGGCCTGGGAGTGGGCGGCTACACCTTC.

This clone turned up a few times. The V gene is TRBV11-2, the J gene TRBJ1-2; the D gene is possibly TRBD1 (6 bases). V gave up 5 bases and J gave up 4 bases, with 8 bases separating them. The germline V gene encodes CDR1 SGHAT and CDR2 FQNNGV. This CDR3 region has 12 residues. CDR3 amino acids: CASSVQGYGYTF. In nucleotides, the CDR3 is TGTGCCAGCAGCGTACAGGGCTATGGCTACACCTTC.

The chain combines TRBV10-2 with TRBJ1-1; no clear D gene. CDR3 length: 11 amino acids. Germline values: CDR1 WSHSY, CDR2 SAAADI. V lost 6 bases to trimming and J lost 0 bases, with 2 bases between them. The CDR3 DNA follows: TGCGCCAGCAGGATGAACACTGAAGCTTTCTTT. Encoded protein: CASRMNTEAFF.

This chain links TRBV24-1 with TRBJ1-1; D unclear. This CDR3 has 14 amino acids. The germline V gene has CDR1 KGHDR and CDR2 SFDVKD. Here the CDR3 reads CDLGEGNLNTEAFF. CDR3 coding DNA: TGTGACCTTGGGGAGGGAAATCTGAACACTGAAGCTTTCTTT.

The chain uses TRBV7-9 and TRBJ1-2; D is perhaps TRBD1 (5 bases). The CDR3 is made up of 14 amino acids. Germline CDR1 reads SEHNR; CDR2 reads FQNEAQ (reference sequence). Between the trimmed V and J ends, which lost 5 bases and 2 bases, there was a span of 12 bases. CDR3 DNA: TGTGCCAGCAGCACGATGGGGCAGAACTATGGCTACACCTTC. Residues: CASSTMGQNYGYTF.

This clone showed up just once. The chain is built from TRBV9 and TRBJ2-1, with TRBD2 matching 12 bases. Germline V gene lookup returns CDR1 SGDLS and CDR2 YYNGEE. This CDR3 contains 19 residues. Trimming cost V 0 bases and J 0 bases; bases outside gene matches: 7. The CDR3 is CASSVASSGGAFSYNEQFF. The CDR3 DNA follows: TGTGCCAGCAGCGTAGCTTCTAGCGGGGGGGCTTTCTCCTACAATGAGCAGTTCTTC. Complete variable domain (other parts from reference TRBV9 and TRBJ2-1): DSGVTQTPKHLITATGQRVTLRCSPRSGDLSVYWYQQSLDQGLQFLIQYYNGEERAKGNILERFSAQQFPDLHSELNLSSLELGDSALYFCASSVASSGGAFSYNEQFFGPGTRLTVL.

The chain has TRBV30 and TRBJ1-5; D ambiguous. The V and J ends lost 5 bases and 1 base respectively, with 9 bases between them. This CDR3 is 13 amino acids long. Germline-derived CDR1 and CDR2 are GTSNPN and SVGIG (reference sequence). This chain's CDR3 is CAWSLRSNQPQHF. DNA for the CDR3: TGTGCCTGGTCCCTTAGGAGCAATCAGCCCCAGCATTTT.

This sequence joins TRBV4-1 and TRBJ1-5; D gene ambiguous. Trimming left V 1 base short and J 5 bases short, with 6 bases between. Germline V gene sequence: CDR1 MGHRA, CDR2 YSYEKL. The CDR3 is made up of 13 amino acids. The CDR3 nucleotides are TGCGCCAGCAGCCAAGGCAGCGATCAGCCCCAGCATTTT. It specifies CASSQGSDQPQHF.

The chain uses TRBV27 and TRBJ1-3, with 7 bases identical to TRBD1. This CDR3 has 15 amino acids. The ends lost 4 bases at V and 3 bases at J; junction bases unmatched: 6. The germline gives CDR1 MNHEY, CDR2 SMNVEV (reference sequence). The DNA of the CDR3 is TGTGCCAGCAGTTCTACAGGGGTACGTGGAAACACCATATATTTT. Translated, it gives CASSSTGVRGNTIYF.

This chain links TRBV19 with TRBJ2-5; D is uncertain. The CDR3 loop spans 12 amino acids. V was trimmed by 5 bases and J by 3 bases, leaving 7 bases between them. The germline V gene has CDR1 LNHDA and CDR2 SQIVND (reference sequence). This CDR3 reads CASSGNKETQYF. In DNA, the CDR3 is TGTGCCAGTAGTGGGAATAAAGAGACCCAGTACTTC.

This sequence joins TRBV10-3 and TRBJ1-1; possibly TRBD1 for D (5 bases). Trimming left V 2 bases short and J 1 base short, with 11 bases between. Germline CDR1 is ENHRY and CDR2 is SYGVKD. The CDR3 contains 15 residues. The CDR3 region has the DNA TGTGCCATCAGTGAGACGGCGCAGGGGAACACTGAAGCTTTCTTT. Translation gives CAISETAQGNTEAFF.

This clone was seen a handful of times. The chain carries TRBV9 and TRBJ2-7; 9 bases agree with TRBD1. Per germline, CDR1 SGDLS and CDR2 YYNGEE. This CDR3 is built from 14 residues. V was pared by 3 bases and J by 3 bases, with 4 bases of the junction left unmatched. CDR3 region: CASSAGQGLYEQYF. CDR3 nucleotide sequence: TGTGCCAGCAGCGCAGGACAGGGGCTCTACGAGCAGTACTTC.

The chain couples TRBV7-2 to TRBJ1-3; D call uncertain. Trimming removed 5 bases at V and 2 bases at J, with 10 bases between. Germline CDR1 reads SGHTA; CDR2 reads FQGNSA. The CDR3 totals 14 residues. CDR3 coding DNA: TGTGCCAGCAGCCCGTCAAGGGCTGGAAACACCATATATTTT. This translates into CASSPSRAGNTIYF.

This clone occurred once. This chain joins TRBV25-1 and TRBJ1-5, with TRBD1 matching 10 bases. Looked up from germline, CDR1 is MGHDK and CDR2 is SYGVNS. V lost 1 base, J lost 7 bases, and 7 bases stayed unmatched. The CDR3 loop spans 16 amino acids. CDR3 DNA: TGTGCCAGCAGTGAATTATTGGACAGGGGGGACCAGCCCCAGCATTTT. It codes for CASSELLDRGDQPQHF.

The chain has TRBV5-1 and TRBJ1-2; 7 bases are shared with TRBD1. The J segment lost 7 bases and the V segment lost 3 bases, leaving 9 bases of the junction unmatched. This CDR3 contains 14 residues. Per the germline V gene, CDR1 is SGHRS and CDR2 is YFSETQ. The CDR3 loop reads CASSWDSSYGGYTF. The DNA for the CDR3 is TGCGCCAGCAGCTGGGACAGTTCCTACGGTGGCTACACCTTC.

This chain uses TRBV27 with TRBJ1-3; 8 positions agree with TRBD1. The CDR3 runs to 15 residues. V trimming: 6 bases; J trimming: 5 bases; junction bases outside the gene matches: 9. The V gene's germline CDR1 is MNHEY and CDR2 SMNVEV (reference sequence). CDR3 residues: CASRSTGGERNTIYF. The CDR3 DNA is TGTGCCAGCAGATCCACAGGGGGTGAGAGAAACACCATATATTTT.

The count of this clone is one. V gene TRBV3-1 (or the pseudogene TRBV3-2) combines with J gene TRBJ1-1; TRBD1 aligns across 7 bases. The germline V gene encodes CDR1 LGHDT and CDR2 YNNKEL (reference sequence). The CDR3 is made up of 16 amino acids. V lost 0 bases, J lost 1 base, and 5 bases stayed unmatched. Here the CDR3 reads CASSQDRTGANTEAFF. CDR3 nucleotide sequence: TGTGCCAGCAGCCAAGATCGTACAGGGGCGAACACTGAAGCTTTCTTT.

V and J are TRBV2 and TRBJ1-1; 7 bases agree with TRBD1. With 5 bases clipped from V and 7 bases from J, the junction kept 1 base outside the gene matches. The germline CDR1 and CDR2 sequences are SNHLY and FYNNEI. This CDR3 comprises 11 residues. In DNA form, the CDR3 reads TGTGCCAGCAGTAGGGACAGTGAAGCTTTCTTT. Translating gives CASSRDSEAFF.